A single sample gave rise to the 2 T cell receptor beta chains below, sequenced in a study of blood T cell repertoires in COVID-19. Measured with immunoSEQ multiplex PCR; TCRdb has only the in-frame clones, and not every one. The sample holds some 57,000 clones, nearly 90% seen once. Sequencing used peripheral blood. These receptors originate from a man between 60 and 75 years old with active COVID-19.

There are a few counts of this clone. This chain connects TRBV18 to TRBJ1-6; D is perhaps TRBD1 (6 bases). V dropped 5 bases and J dropped 8 bases, with 10 bases sitting between them. The V gene's germline CDR1 is KGHSH and CDR2 LQKENI. This CDR3 spans 13 amino acids. CDR3 residues: CASSKQGDSPLHF. The CDR3 nucleotides are TGTGCCAGCTCAAAACAGGGTGATTCACCCCTCCACTTT.

This chain joins TRBV28 and TRBJ2-7; TRBD1 agrees at 8 bases. The CDR3 has 17 amino acids. Unmatched junction bases numbered 15, after V lost 6 bases and J lost 2 bases. CDR1 MDHEN and CDR2 SYDVKM come from the germline V gene. The CDR3 reads CASSRPFGQGAPYEQYF. The CDR3 nucleotides are TGTGCCAGCAGCCGCCCATTTGGACAGGGTGCCCCCTACGAGCAGTACTTC.